This entry features one T cell receptor (beta chain) sequence. V lost 5 bases and J lost 1, with 11 bases in between. The CDR3 runs to 14 residues. The V gene's germline CDR1 is SGHTA and CDR2 FQGNSA. The sample comes from a study of blood T cell repertoires in COVID-19. About the study: Specimens from acute and convalescent COVID-19 originated in the United States, Italy and Spain. PBMCs, B-cell-depleted T cells, or T cells were the source of the cDNA or gDNA that made up the material.

Original analysis: Quantification of nucleated cells was approximated via reference gene primer amplification. Method: immunoSEQ multiplex PCR; TCRdb's copy keeps in-frame clones and lacks some. That table supplies the V and J calls and clone size; D and trimming were determined from the DNA. The sample records about 59,000 clones, roughly nine tenths being singletons. The V gene is TRBV7-2, the J gene TRBJ1-2; no reliable D call. This TCR came from an elderly man in a cohort sampled during active COVID-19. Specimen: peripheral blood. The CDR3, as DNA: TGTGCCAGCAGCCCTACCCGGGGTAACTATGGCTACACCTTC. Protein: CASSPTRGNYGYTF.